The clone carrying this T cell receptor (beta chain) was recorded many times. The antigen is undetermined. The data are from a study of regulatory T cells in long-lasting Graves disease. Study-level results: Investigators studied peripheral blood only, not thyroid tissue.

Specified time point: newly diagnosed GD, antithyroid drugs for less than 3 months. PBMCs provided the RNA from which the TCR library was made. Library construction for TCR beta used iRepertoire HTBI primers and Arm-PCR of CDR3 regions. TCRdb reprocessed the multiplex PCR reads with MiXCR, giving one entry per CDR3 protein. Of 400,000 to 500,000 distinct CDR3 sequences listed, about 17% are singletons. This CDR3 has 14 residues. V was cut by 3 bases and J by 3 bases, with 14 bases left in between. CDR1 is DFQATT, CDR2 SNEGSKA, per germline (reference sequence). These same data were also listed under a study on T cells in Graves' hyperthyroidism and ophthalmopathy.

The TCR comes from a woman aged 25-40 years with Graves disease. This specimen was peripheral blood mononuclear cells (PBMCs), taken at new diagnosis, from a patient treated with antithyroid drugs. The chain has TRBV20-1 and TRBJ1-1, with D hard to call. The DNA of the CDR3 is TGCAGTGCTAGGGACGACGGCGCGGACACTGAAGCTTTCTTT. Its protein product is CSARDDGADTEAFF.